What follows describes a single TCR beta chain. This entry comes from a study of naive and memory T cell subsets. The SP2 primer and nested alpha and beta constant region primers amplified ligated cDNA in four rounds. Blood and skin TCR RNA was reverse transcribed with alpha and beta constant primers. One entry per CDR3 protein results from TCRdb running MiXCR on the 5' RACE reads. The sample has 55,000 to 70,000 distinct CDR3 sequences, about 7% seen once; the top ten hold 8.5% to 10%. In germline, CDR1 is DFQATT, CDR2 SNEGSKA (reference sequence). CDR3 size: 15 residues. J lost 0 bases, V lost 6 bases, and 6 bases had no gene match. TCR cDNA received a 3' ligated oligonucleotide that carried a UMI.

This TCR was sampled from a male donor in good health. J is TRBJ2-3 and V is TRBV20-1; 10 nucleotides align to TRBD1. This CDR3 reads CSARTGGFSTDTQYF. The CDR3 nucleotides are TGCAGTGCCCGGACAGGGGGGTTCAGCACAGATACGCAGTATTTT.